The 5 T cell receptor beta chains listed next were all sequenced from one sample in a study of cytomegalovirus exposure and HLA in healthy donors listed by TCRdb under 2017. Library creation used the immunoSEQ multiplex PCR assay. For the multiplex PCR, a mixture combining 60 forward primers for TCR Vbeta segments and 13 reverse primers for TCR Jbeta segments was used. TCRdb obtained this table from immuneACCESS and retained in-frame rearrangements with V and J assigned. These tables miss some clones; where compared with another copy, unresolved V genes account for less than half of the shortfall, and the remainder is unexplained. Across this sample there are roughly 180,000 clones, with about four fifths seen only once. The top ten clones comprise under 2% of the sample. The sample was PBMCs. Receptors were obtained from a girl aged 10-17 years in good health and CMV-seropositive.

This clone was seen a single time. The gene calls are TRBV5-1 and TRBJ2-2; 13 bases fit TRBD2. Losses at the gene ends were 5 bases for V and 6 bases for J; bases not matched to a gene: 4. Germline V CDR1 and CDR2: SGHRS, YFSETQ. This CDR3 contains 15 residues. DNA of the CDR3: TGCGCCAGCAGTGCGGGACTAGCGGGGTCCGGGGAGCTGTTTTTT. Protein sequence: CASSAGLAGSGELFF.

J is TRBJ1-5 and V is TRBV10-3; D call uncertain. This CDR3 region has 15 residues. Deletions cut 3 bases from V and 4 bases from J, with 13 bases between. Germline V CDR1 and CDR2: ENHRY, SYGVKD. Here the CDR3 DNA reads TGTGCCATCAGTGACGCACCAACAAGTAATCAGCCCCAGCATTTT. It yields the protein CAISDAPTSNQPQHF.

V usage is TRBV6-4 and J usage is TRBJ2-7, with 9 bases aligning to TRBD2. Trimming at V came to 5 bases and at J to 8 bases, leaving 13 bases not matched to a gene. This CDR3 comprises 15 residues. Germline V gene lookup returns CDR1 MRHNA and CDR2 SNTAGT. The CDR3 protein is CASSPRGGDPGQQYF. Written as DNA, the CDR3 is TGTGCCAGCAGTCCCCGCGGGGGGGACCCCGGCCAGCAGTACTTC.

V gene TRBV7-2 combines with J gene TRBJ2-7, with 8 bases aligning to TRBD1. Trimming removed 5 bases from V and 4 bases from J; junction bases left unmatched: 4. CDR3 length: 13 residues. Germline V gene sequence: CDR1 SGHTA, CDR2 FQGNSA. The CDR3 region is CASSPGTGYEQYF. The CDR3 nucleotides are TGTGCCAGCAGCCCGGGGACAGGATACGAGCAGTACTTC.

V is TRBV6-5 and J is TRBJ2-4; 9 nucleotides agree with TRBD1. Germline V gives CDR1 MNHEY, CDR2 SVGAGI. The CDR3 length is 13 residues. V was clipped by 4 bases and J by 8 bases; unmatched bases: 3. The CDR3 DNA sequence: TGTGCCAGCAGTTCCCGGGACAGGGACATTCAGTACTTC. This codes for CASSSRDRDIQYF.